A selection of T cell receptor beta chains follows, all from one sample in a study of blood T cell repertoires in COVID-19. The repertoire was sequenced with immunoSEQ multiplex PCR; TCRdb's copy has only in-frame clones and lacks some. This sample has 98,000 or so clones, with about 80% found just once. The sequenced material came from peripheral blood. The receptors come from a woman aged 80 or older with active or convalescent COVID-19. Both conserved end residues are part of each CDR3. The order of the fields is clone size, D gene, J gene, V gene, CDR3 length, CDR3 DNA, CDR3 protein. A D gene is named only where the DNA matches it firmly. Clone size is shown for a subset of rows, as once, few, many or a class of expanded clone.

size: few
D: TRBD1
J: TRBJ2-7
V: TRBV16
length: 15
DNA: TGTGCCAGCAGTCTCCCGGGACAGGGAAGATACGAGCAGTACTTC
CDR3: CASSLPGQGRYEQYF

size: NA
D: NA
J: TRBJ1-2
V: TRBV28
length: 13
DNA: TGTGCCAGCAGGGACGCGGACACCTATGGCTACACCTTC
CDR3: CASRDADTYGYTF

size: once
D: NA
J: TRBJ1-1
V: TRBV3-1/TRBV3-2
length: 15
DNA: TGTGCCAGCAGCCGGACGCGACAGCTAAACACTGAAGCTTTCTTT
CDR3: CASSRTRQLNTEAFF

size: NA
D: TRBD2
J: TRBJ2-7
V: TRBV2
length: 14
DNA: TGTGCCAGCAGTTCTAGCGGGAGTACCCACGAGCAGTACTTC
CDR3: CASSSSGSTHEQYF

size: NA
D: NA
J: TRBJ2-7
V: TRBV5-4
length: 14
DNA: TGTGCCAGCAGCCTGGGACTCGGAGGCTACGAGCAGTACTTC
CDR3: CASSLGLGGYEQYF

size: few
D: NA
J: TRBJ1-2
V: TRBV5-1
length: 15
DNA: TGCGCCAGCAGCTTGGCCGGGGGAGAGAACTATGGCTACACCTTC
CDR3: CASSLAGGENYGYTF

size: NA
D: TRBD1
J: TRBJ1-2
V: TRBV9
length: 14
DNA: TGTGCCAGCAGCGACGGGACAGGCGACTATGGCTACACCTTC
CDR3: CASSDGTGDYGYTF

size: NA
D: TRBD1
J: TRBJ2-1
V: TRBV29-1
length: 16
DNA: TGCAGCGTCCAAATGCAGACCGGGACAGGGGCGTCAGCGGGGTTCTTC
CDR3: CSVQMQTGTGASAGFF

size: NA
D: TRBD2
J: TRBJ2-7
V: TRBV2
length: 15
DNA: TGTGCCAGCGGGAGGATGACTAGCGGGTCGGAAGAGCAGTACTTC
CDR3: CASGRMTSGSEEQYF

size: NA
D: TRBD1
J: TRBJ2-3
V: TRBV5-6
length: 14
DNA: TGTGCCAGCAGCTTGGGACCCAGGGGGCTGGGGCAGTATTTT
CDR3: CASSLGPRGLGQYF

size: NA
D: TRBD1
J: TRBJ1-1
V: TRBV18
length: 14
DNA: TGTGCCAGCTCATTCCAGGGACAGGGCACTGAAGCTTTCTTT
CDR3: CASSFQGQGTEAFF

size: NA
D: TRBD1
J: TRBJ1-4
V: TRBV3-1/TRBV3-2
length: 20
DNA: TGTGCCAGCAGCCAACCCACAGGACAGGGGGCAGAAGGAACTAATGAAAAACTGTTTTTT
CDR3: CASSQPTGQGAEGTNEKLFF

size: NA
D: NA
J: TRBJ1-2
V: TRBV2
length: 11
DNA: TGTGCCAGCAGCCGAACTCGAGGCTACACCTTC
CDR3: CASSRTRGYTF

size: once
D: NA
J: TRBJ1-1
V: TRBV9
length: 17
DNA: TGTGCCAGCAGCGTAGATCCCCTAGGGGCCCCGAACACTGAAGCTTTCTTT
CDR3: CASSVDPLGAPNTEAFF

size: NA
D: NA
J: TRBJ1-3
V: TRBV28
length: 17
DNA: TGTGCCAGCAGTTGGTACTCACAGAGAAGCTCTGGAAACACCATATATTTT
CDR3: CASSWYSQRSSGNTIYF

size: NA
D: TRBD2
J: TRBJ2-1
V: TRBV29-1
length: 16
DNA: TGCAGCGTTGGGACTAGCGGGGGCCGCTCCTACAATGAGCAGTTCTTC
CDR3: CSVGTSGGRSYNEQFF

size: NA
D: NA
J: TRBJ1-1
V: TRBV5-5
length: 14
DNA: TGTGCCAGCACCATTCAGGGTATGAACACTGAAGCTTTCTTT
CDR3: CASTIQGMNTEAFF

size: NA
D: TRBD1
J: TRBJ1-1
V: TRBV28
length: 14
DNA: TGTGCCAGCAGTTCGGGGACAGGGGATACTGAAGCTTTCTTT
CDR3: CASSSGTGDTEAFF

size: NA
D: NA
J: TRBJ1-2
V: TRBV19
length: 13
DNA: TGTGCCAGTAGTACCTTACAGGGCTATGGCTACACCTTC
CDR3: CASSTLQGYGYTF

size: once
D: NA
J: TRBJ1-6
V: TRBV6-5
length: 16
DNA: TGTGCCAGCAGTTATAATCCAGGGTCGGCTAATTCACCCCTCCACTTT
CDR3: CASSYNPGSANSPLHF

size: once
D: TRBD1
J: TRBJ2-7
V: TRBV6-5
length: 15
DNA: TGTGCCAGCAGAGACAATGACAGGGTAGGGAACGAGCAGTACTTC
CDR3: CASRDNDRVGNEQYF

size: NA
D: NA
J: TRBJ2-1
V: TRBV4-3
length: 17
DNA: TGCGCCAGCAGCCAAGATCGCTGGGACTTACTCTACAATGAGCAGTTCTTC
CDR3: CASSQDRWDLLYNEQFF

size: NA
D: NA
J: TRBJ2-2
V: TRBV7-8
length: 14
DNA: TGTGCCAGCAGCTCGACAGCGAACACCGGGGAGCTGTTTTTT
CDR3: CASSSTANTGELFF

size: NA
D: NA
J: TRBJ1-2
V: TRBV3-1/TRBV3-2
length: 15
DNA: TGTGCCAGCAGCCAAGATTTCGGGTGGGGGCTTGGCTACACCTTC
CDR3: CASSQDFGWGLGYTF

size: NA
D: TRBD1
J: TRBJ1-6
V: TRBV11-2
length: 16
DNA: TGTGCCAGCAGCTCGTCCCAGGGGGCGTTTATTTCACCCCTCCACTTT
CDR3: CASSSSQGAFISPLHF

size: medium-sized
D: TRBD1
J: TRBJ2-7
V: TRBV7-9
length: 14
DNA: TGTGCCAGCAGCGGGGGACAGGGTCGACACGAGCAGTACTTC
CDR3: CASSGGQGRHEQYF

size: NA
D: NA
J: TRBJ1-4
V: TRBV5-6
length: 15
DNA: TGTGCCAGCAGCTTTCAACAGGGTTGGGATGAAAAACTGTTTTTT
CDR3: CASSFQQGWDEKLFF

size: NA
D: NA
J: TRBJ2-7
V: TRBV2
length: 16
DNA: TGTGCCAGCGTCTTGGGGCTGTCGAATATAGCCTACGAGCAGTACTTC
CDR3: CASVLGLSNIAYEQYF

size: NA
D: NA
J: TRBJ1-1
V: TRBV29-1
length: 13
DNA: TGCAGCGTTTCAGATGCCCTCAACACTGAAGCTTTCTTT
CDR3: CSVSDALNTEAFF

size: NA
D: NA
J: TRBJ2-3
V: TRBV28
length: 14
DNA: TGTGCCAGCACCCAGGGGCAGGGAACAGATACGCAGTATTTT
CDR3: CASTQGQGTDTQYF

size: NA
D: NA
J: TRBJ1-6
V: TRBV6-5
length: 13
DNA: TGTGCCAGCAGAAAGGAGTTCATGTCACCCCTCCACTTT
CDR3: CASRKEFMSPLHF

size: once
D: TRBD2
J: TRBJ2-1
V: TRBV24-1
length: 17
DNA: TGTGCCACCAGTGAGGGCCCGCTAGCGGACGATGATAATGAGCAGTTCTTC
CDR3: CATSEGPLADDDNEQFF

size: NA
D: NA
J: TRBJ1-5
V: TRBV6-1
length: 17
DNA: TGTGCCAGCAGTGAAGCGGTGGGTAGGGGCTTGGGACAGCCCCAGCATTTT
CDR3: CASSEAVGRGLGQPQHF

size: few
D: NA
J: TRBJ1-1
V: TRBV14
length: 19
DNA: TGTGCCAGCAGCGTCCAACCCCCAGGGTATCCTCTCTTGAACACTGAAGCTTTCTTT
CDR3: CASSVQPPGYPLLNTEAFF

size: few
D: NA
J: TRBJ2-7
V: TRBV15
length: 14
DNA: TGTGCCACCAGCGCAGGGAACTCTCCCTACGAGCAGTACTTC
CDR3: CATSAGNSPYEQYF

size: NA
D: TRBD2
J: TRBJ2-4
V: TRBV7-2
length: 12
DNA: TGTGCCAGCAGCTTCACTAGCGACATTCAGTACTTC
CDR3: CASSFTSDIQYF

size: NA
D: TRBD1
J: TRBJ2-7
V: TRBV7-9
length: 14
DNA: TGTGCCAGCAGCCCGTATGACAGGGGGCACGAGCAGTACTTC
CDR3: CASSPYDRGHEQYF

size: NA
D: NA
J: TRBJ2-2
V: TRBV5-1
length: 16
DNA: TGCGCCAGCAGCTTCTACGGGAGAGGGCAACCCGGGGAGCTGTTTTTT
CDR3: CASSFYGRGQPGELFF

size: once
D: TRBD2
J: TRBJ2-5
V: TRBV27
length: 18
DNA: TGTGCCAGCAGTTTGGGGCATCCGGGACTAGCGGGCGGGGAGACCCAGTACTTC
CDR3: CASSLGHPGLAGGETQYF